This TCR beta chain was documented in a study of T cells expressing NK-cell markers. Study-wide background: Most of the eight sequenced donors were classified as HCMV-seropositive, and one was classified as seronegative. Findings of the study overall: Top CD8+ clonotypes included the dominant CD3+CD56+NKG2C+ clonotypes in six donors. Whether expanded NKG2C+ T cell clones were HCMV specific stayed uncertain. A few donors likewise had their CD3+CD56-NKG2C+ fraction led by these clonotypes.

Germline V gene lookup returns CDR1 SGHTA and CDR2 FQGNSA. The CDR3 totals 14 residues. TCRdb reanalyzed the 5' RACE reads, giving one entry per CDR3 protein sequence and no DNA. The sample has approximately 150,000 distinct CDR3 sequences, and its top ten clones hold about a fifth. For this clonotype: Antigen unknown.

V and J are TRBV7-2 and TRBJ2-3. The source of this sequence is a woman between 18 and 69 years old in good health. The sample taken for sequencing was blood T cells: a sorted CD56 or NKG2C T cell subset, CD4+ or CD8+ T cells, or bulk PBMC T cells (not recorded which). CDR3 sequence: CASRLAYSTDTQYF.